This TCR beta chain was found in a study of T-cell reconstitution after alpha-beta-depleted transplantation in children. Preparing the TCRbeta library involved the use of unique molecular identifiers. TCRdb processed the PCR reads anew with MiXCR; each CDR3 protein has one entry. The data contain some 520,000 distinct CDR3 sequences, roughly 33% of them singletons. Trimming took 4 bases from V and 9 from J, leaving 10 bases between them. Germline assignment: CDR1 SGHVS and CDR2 FQNEAQ. The CDR3 loop spans 12 amino acids. The TCR sequence derives from a human donor who donated a stem cell graft to a child with aplastic anemia. This rearrangement joins TRBV7-8 to TRBJ2-1, with D unresolved. Sample: PBMCs from the stem cell graft donor, taken from the stem cell graft. The CDR3 region is CASSSRASEQFF. The CDR3 DNA reads TGTGCCAGCAGCTCACGGGCTAGTGAGCAGTTCTTC.